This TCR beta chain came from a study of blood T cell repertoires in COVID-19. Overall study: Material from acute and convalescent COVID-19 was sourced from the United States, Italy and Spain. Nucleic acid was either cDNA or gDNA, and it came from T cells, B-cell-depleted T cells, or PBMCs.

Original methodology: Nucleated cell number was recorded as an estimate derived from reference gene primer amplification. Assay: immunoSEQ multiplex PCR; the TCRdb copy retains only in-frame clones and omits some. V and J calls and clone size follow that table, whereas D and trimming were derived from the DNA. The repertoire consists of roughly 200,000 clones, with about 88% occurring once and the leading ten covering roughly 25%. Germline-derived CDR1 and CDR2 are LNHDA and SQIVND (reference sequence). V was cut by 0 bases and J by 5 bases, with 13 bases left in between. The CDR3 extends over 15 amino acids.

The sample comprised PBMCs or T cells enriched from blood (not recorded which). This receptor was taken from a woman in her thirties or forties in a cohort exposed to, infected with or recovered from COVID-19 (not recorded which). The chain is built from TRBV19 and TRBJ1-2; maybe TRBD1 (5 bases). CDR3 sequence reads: CASSIDLDIRYGYTF. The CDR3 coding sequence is TGTGCCAGTAGTATAGATCTGGACATAAGGTATGGCTACACCTTC.